The 22 T cell receptor beta chains in this list originate from one sample, sequenced in a study of blood T cell repertoires in COVID-19. Assay: immunoSEQ multiplex PCR; the TCRdb copy retains only in-frame clones and omits some. Among 540,000 or so clones, around nine tenths were seen once, and the ten largest hold 7.5% to 9%. Input material: peripheral blood. The receptors originated from a woman in her forties or fifties with COVID-19, enrolled during active disease.

This clone was seen more than once but under ten times. The genes are TRBV2 and TRBJ2-1; tentative D call: TRBD2 (6 bases). Looked up from germline, CDR1 is SNHLY and CDR2 is FYNNEI. The CDR3 runs 14 residues. V lost 7 bases and J 8 bases, leaving 18 bases between the germline ends. CDR3 DNA sequence: TGTGCCAGCACTAGGGACTGGGGATCGGATGAGCAGTTCTTC. Its translation: CASTRDWGSDEQFF. Complete variable domain (other parts from reference TRBV2 and TRBJ2-1): EPEVTQTPSHQVTQMGQEVILRCVPISNHLYFYWYRQILGQKVEFLVSFYNNEISEKSEIFDDQFSVERPDGSNFTLKIRSTKLEDSAMYFCASTRDWGSDEQFFGPGTRLTVL.

The V gene is TRBV18, the J gene TRBJ1-1; D remains unclear. There are 12 residues in the CDR3. Germline CDR1 and CDR2: KGHSH and LQKENI. Trimming cost V 7 bases and J 5 bases, with 11 bases left between them. The CDR3 DNA reads TGTGCCAGCTGGAGGTATGGGACTGAAGCTTTCTTT. The encoded protein is CASWRYGTEAFF.

V gene TRBV6-2 or TRBV6-3 combines with J gene TRBJ2-6; 12 nucleotides agree with TRBD1. Germline V gene lookup returns CDR1 MNHEY and CDR2 SVGEGT. Trimming took 5 bases from V and 4 from J; bases not matched to a gene: 12. The CDR3 totals 19 residues. The CDR3 sequence is CASSGDRDRGRRGANVLTF. CDR3 nucleotide sequence: TGTGCCAGCAGTGGGGACCGGGACAGGGGGCGTAGAGGGGCCAACGTCCTGACTTTC.

This clone was counted once. This chain links TRBV6-5 with TRBJ1-4, with no clear D. CDR3 length: 14 residues. The germline V gene encodes CDR1 MNHEY and CDR2 SVGAGI. Trimming removed 5 bases at V and 4 bases at J, with 11 bases between. Here the CDR3 reads CASSPTDYNEKLFF. The CDR3 nucleotides read TGTGCCAGCAGTCCCACGGACTATAATGAAAAACTGTTTTTT.

The chain recombines TRBV6-5 with TRBJ2-7; 7 positions match TRBD2. This CDR3 spans 14 amino acids. V gave up 2 bases and J gave up 7 bases; unmatched junction bases: 8. CDR1 MNHEY and CDR2 SVGAGI come from the germline V gene. The CDR3 region has the DNA TGTGCCAGCAGTTACGGCGTGGGAGGGGCGGAGCAGTACTTC. Translating gives CASSYGVGGAEQYF.

The J gene is TRBJ1-2, the V gene TRBV2; 9 bases fit TRBD1. V lost 9 bases, J lost 5 bases, and 10 bases stayed unmatched. The germline V gene encodes CDR1 SNHLY and CDR2 FYNNEI. The CDR3 is made up of 14 amino acids. The CDR3 DNA sequence: TGTGCCAGATTAACGGGACAGGGATCGTATGGCTACACCTTC. Translating gives CARLTGQGSYGYTF.

The chain joins TRBV20-1 to TRBJ2-7, with D unresolved. This CDR3 region has 12 residues. Trimming removed 3 bases at V and 1 base at J, with 7 bases between. CDR1 DFQATT and CDR2 SNEGSKA come from the germline V gene (reference sequence). This CDR3 is CSASVASYEQYF. The CDR3 DNA follows: TGCAGTGCTAGTGTCGCGTCCTACGAGCAGTACTTC.

This chain joins TRBV28 and TRBJ1-4; 9 bases map to TRBD1. The germline gives CDR1 MDHEN, CDR2 SYDVKM. The CDR3 runs to 14 residues. The V gene end was trimmed by 5 bases and the J gene end by 8 bases; junction bases not matched to a gene: 6. The CDR3 DNA reads TGTGCCAGCAGTGGCGACAGGGGGGGGGAAAAACTGTTTTTT. Protein sequence: CASSGDRGGEKLFF.

This clone was picked up a small number of times. The sample contains more than one DNA sequence encoding this CDR3. The chain carries TRBV5-6 and TRBJ2-2, with 7 nucleotides matching TRBD1. V trimming: 0 bases; J trimming: 1 base; junction bases outside the gene matches: 0. Germline V CDR1 and CDR2: SGHDT, YYEEEE. The CDR3 length is 15 residues. As DNA, the CDR3 is TGTGCCAGCAGCTTGGGGACAGGGAACACCGGGGAGCTGTTTTTT. Residues: CASSLGTGNTGELFF.

V gene TRBV19 combines with J gene TRBJ1-6, with D unresolved. The germline V gene encodes CDR1 LNHDA and CDR2 SQIVND (reference sequence). Trimming cost V 6 bases and J 8 bases, with 14 bases left between them. The CDR3 length is 14 residues. For the CDR3, the DNA is TGTGCCAGTAGCTTCGGGGTTGGTGATTCACCCCTCCACTTT. This translates into CASSFGVGDSPLHF.

The chain combines TRBV10-2 with TRBJ1-2, with 7 bases lining up with TRBD1. The germline gives CDR1 WSHSY, CDR2 SAAADI. The J segment lost 1 base and the V segment lost 7 bases, leaving 6 bases of the junction unmatched. The CDR3 contains 14 residues. CDR3 sequence (DNA): TGCGCCAGCACCCGGGACAGCCTTAACTATGGCTACACCTTC. Translated: CASTRDSLNYGYTF.

The gene calls are TRBV5-6 and TRBJ2-7, with D hard to call. This CDR3 comprises 16 residues. Looked up from germline, CDR1 is SGHDT and CDR2 is YYEEEE. The V gene lost 1 base and the J gene lost 5 bases, with 19 bases spanning the gap. The CDR3 bases are TGTGCCAGCAGCTTGAATTCAGCGTTAGACGTCGACGAGCAGTACTTC. Protein sequence: CASSLNSALDVDEQYF.

The chain is built from TRBV6-5 and TRBJ1-1; D might be TRBD1 (6 bases). V lost 10 bases and J 1 base, leaving 19 bases between the germline ends. CDR3 length: 15 residues. In germline, CDR1 is MNHEY, CDR2 SVGAGI. CDR3 coding DNA: TGTGCCACCGGGGACCTCGAGACAGGGAACACTGAAGCTTTCTTT. Protein: CATGDLETGNTEAFF.

This clone came up once. V and J are TRBV24-1 and TRBJ1-2; perhaps TRBD1 as D (5 bases). This CDR3 is 12 amino acids long. Per germline, CDR1 KGHDR and CDR2 SFDVKD. V lost 4 bases to trimming and J lost 8 bases, with 10 bases between them. Here the CDR3 reads CATSDLKGGYTF. CDR3 nucleotide sequence: TGTGCCACCAGTGACCTAAAGGGGGGCTACACCTTC.

V gene TRBV24-1 combines with J gene TRBJ1-2; 7 positions agree with TRBD1. V was clipped by 0 bases and J by 0 bases; unmatched bases: 6. Per germline, CDR1 KGHDR and CDR2 SFDVKD. CDR3 size: 17 residues. CDR3: CATSDLRRGRPNYGYTF. The CDR3 DNA is TGTGCCACCAGTGATTTGAGAAGGGGGCGACCTAACTATGGCTACACCTTC.

The chain couples TRBV5-1 to TRBJ1-6; 8 nucleotides agree with TRBD1. Unmatched junction bases numbered 5, after V lost 4 bases and J lost 8 bases. The germline V gene has CDR1 SGHRS and CDR2 YFSETQ. The CDR3 has 14 amino acids. The CDR3 bases are TGCGCCAGCAGCAGAGGACAGGGAGATTCACCCCTCCACTTT. This gives the protein CASSRGQGDSPLHF. The full variable domain, completed using reference TRBV5-1 and TRBJ1-6, is KAGVTQTPRYLIKTRGQQVTLSCSPISGHRSVSWYQQTPGQGLQFLFEYFSETQRNKGNFPGRFSGRQFSNSRSEMNVSTLELGDSALYLCASSRGQGDSPLHFGNGTRLTVT.

J is TRBJ2-2 and V is TRBV10-3; TRBD2 is a possible D gene (5 bases). The CDR3 loop spans 14 amino acids. V lost 10 bases and J 7 bases, leaving 19 bases between the germline ends. Germline CDR1 ENHRY, CDR2 SYGVKD. The CDR3, as DNA: TGTGCCACGGGTCTAGGCCGGGGTGGCGGGGAGCTGTTTTTT. It is translated as CATGLGRGGGELFF.

The chain joins TRBV11-2 to TRBJ2-5, with 14 bases lining up with TRBD2. Germline CDR1 and CDR2: SGHAT and FQNNGV. The V and J ends lost 5 bases and 2 bases, in that order; junction bases with no gene match: 4. The CDR3 length is 16 residues. CDR3: CASSPGLAGGQETQYF. CDR3 DNA sequence: TGTGCCAGCAGCCCTGGACTAGCGGGGGGACAAGAGACCCAGTACTTC.

V gene TRBV25-1 combines with J gene TRBJ2-2, with 7 bases matching TRBD1. V gave up 8 bases and J gave up 1 base; unmatched junction bases: 4. Germline V gene data show CDR1 as MGHDK and CDR2 as SYGVNS. This CDR3 comprises 14 residues. DNA for the CDR3: TGTGCCAGCCACAGGGGTGGGAACACCGGGGAGCTGTTTTTT. Translating gives CASHRGGNTGELFF.

This chain links TRBV10-3 with TRBJ2-7, with 13 bases fitting TRBD2. Germline CDR1 and CDR2: ENHRY and SYGVKD. This CDR3 has 18 residues. The ends lost 10 bases at V and 7 bases at J; junction bases unmatched: 22. CDR3 protein: CATGPGRGTSGAPREQYF. CDR3 DNA: TGTGCCACCGGACCGGGACGGGGGACTAGCGGGGCTCCTCGAGAGCAGTACTTC.

The rearrangement uses TRBV4-1 and TRBJ2-2; D gene uncertain. This CDR3 comprises 15 residues. V dropped 2 bases and J dropped 4 bases, with 11 bases sitting between them. The germline V gene has CDR1 MGHRA and CDR2 YSYEKL. The CDR3 loop is CASSQTNGGTGELFF. As DNA, the CDR3 is TGCGCCAGCAGCCAAACTAACGGCGGCACCGGGGAGCTGTTTTTT.

This chain links TRBV5-4 with TRBJ2-2, with 7 bases aligning to TRBD1. There are 15 residues in the CDR3. V gave up 0 bases and J gave up 6 bases; unmatched junction bases: 5. Germline CDR1 is SGHNT and CDR2 is YYREEE (reference sequence). CDR3 DNA sequence: TGTGCCAGCAGCTTGGCAGGGGGTAGCGCCGGGGAGCTGTTTTTT. Translating it yields CASSLAGGSAGELFF.